This T cell receptor beta chain came from a study of cytomegalovirus exposure and HLA in healthy donors. General study findings and limits: Analyzed later, association rates of TCRs varied across HLA loci, with DRB1 most and HLA-C fewest. Reports indicate that TCR beta sequences accurately predicted the HLA-A and HLA-B alleles of most subjects.

Germline V gene data show CDR1 as SGHAT and CDR2 as FQNNGV. CDR3 size: 15 residues. The V and J ends lost 5 bases and 0 bases respectively, with 8 bases between them. Comment on this clone: Its antigen remains unknown.

In the PCR, 60 Vbeta and 13 Jbeta primers were used. Generated by immunoSEQ multiplex PCR, the TCRdb table keeps only in-frame clones and is missing some. The profile shows around 140,000 clones, 75% to 90% of them singletons. At sampling all donors were nominally healthy, likely with unrecorded immune exposures. The clonotype comes from a woman under 40 in good health and CMV-seronegative. The chain joins TRBV11-2 to TRBJ2-6; D may be TRBD2 (5 bases). What was sequenced was PBMCs. Here the CDR3 reads CASSTRSSGANVLTF. DNA for the CDR3: TGTGCCAGCAGCACTAGGAGCTCTGGGGCCAACGTCCTGACTTTC. Combining the CDR3 with reference TRBV11-2 and TRBJ2-6 gives the whole variable domain EAGVAQSPRYKIIEKRQSVAFWCNPISGHATLYWYQQILGQGPKLLIQFQNNGVVDDSQLPKDRFSAERLKGVDSTLKIQPAKLEDSAVYLCASSTRSSGANVLTFGAGSRLTVL.